The T cell receptor (beta chain) under discussion was sequenced for a study of CD8 T cells in Susac syndrome. As for this clonotype: The target antigen is unknown.

Random hexamers were used to reverse transcribe the RNA input (0.5 to 1 ug). TCRdb reprocessed the immunoSEQ multiplex PCR reads with MiXCR, giving one entry per CDR3 protein. The data show fewer than 150,000 distinct CDR3 sequences, with approximately 95% seen just once and 0.27% held by the top ten. Study outcomes and limitations: As the study acknowledged, the number of individuals in its TCR sequencing and HLA analysis was relatively small.

CDR3 length equals 15 residues. V dropped 4 bases and J dropped 4; count of bases not matched to a gene: 7. Germline V gene data show CDR1 as SEHNR and CDR2 as FQNEAQ (reference sequence). TEMRA cells were FACS-enriched, unlike CD8+ and CD4+ T cells, which were negatively isolated. Sequenced input: CD8+ T cells from PBMCs. This chain links TRBV7-9 with TRBJ2-3; the match to TRBD2 covers 8 bases. The sequence was obtained from a human donor in good health. In DNA form, the CDR3 reads TGTGCCAGCAGCTCTGGACTAGCATTGGCAGATACGCAGTATTTT. The encoded protein is CASSSGLALADTQYF.